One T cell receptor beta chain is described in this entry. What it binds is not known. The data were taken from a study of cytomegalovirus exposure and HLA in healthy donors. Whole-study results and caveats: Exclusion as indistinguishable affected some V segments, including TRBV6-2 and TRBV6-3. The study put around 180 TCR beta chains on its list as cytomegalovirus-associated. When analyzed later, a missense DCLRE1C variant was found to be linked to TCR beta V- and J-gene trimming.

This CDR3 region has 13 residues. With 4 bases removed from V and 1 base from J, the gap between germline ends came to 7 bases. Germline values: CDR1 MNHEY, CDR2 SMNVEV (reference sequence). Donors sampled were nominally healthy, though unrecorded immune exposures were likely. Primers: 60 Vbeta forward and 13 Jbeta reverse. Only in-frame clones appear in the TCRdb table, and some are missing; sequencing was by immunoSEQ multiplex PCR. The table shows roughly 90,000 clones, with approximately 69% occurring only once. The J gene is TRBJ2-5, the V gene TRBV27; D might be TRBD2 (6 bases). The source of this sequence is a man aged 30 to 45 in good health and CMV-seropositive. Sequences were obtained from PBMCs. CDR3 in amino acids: CASSYSGQETQYF. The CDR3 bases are TGTGCCAGCAGTTATAGCGGCCAAGAGACCCAGTACTTC.